The clone carrying this TCR beta chain has a handful of counts. These data belong to a study of blood T cell repertoires in COVID-19. Study at large: Samples came from the United States, Italy and Spain, spanning acute and convalescent COVID-19. The cDNA or gDNA used as material had been derived from T cells, B-cell-depleted T cells, or PBMCs.

Profiling relied on immunoSEQ multiplex PCR, and the TCRdb table lists in-frame clones only, not all of them. The table lists approximately 120,000 clones, roughly 88% of them singletons. This clonotype was obtained from a man in his forties or fifties with acute or convalescent COVID-19. The sequencing input was peripheral blood.

CDR3 DNA sequence: TGCGCCAGCAGCCCAGGATTGGGACTAGCGGTCTCAGAGACCCAGTACTTC. Its translation: CASSPGLGLAVSETQYF. The genes are TRBV5-1 and TRBJ2-5, with TRBD2 identical over 11 bases. V shed 4 bases and J 4 bases; nucleotides not matched to a gene: 12. CDR1 and CDR2 (germline): SGHRS, YFSETQ. The CDR3 covers 17 residues.